The clone carrying this TCR beta chain was seen ten or more times. Its antigen remains unknown. Germline trimming cut 2 bases from V and 7 bases from J; bases unmatched to any gene: 6. This CDR3 is 15 amino acids long. The entry originates in a study of early T cells in non-severe SARS-CoV-2 infection. Individual cDNA molecules were tagged with unique molecular identifiers. From the 5' RACE reads, TCRdb called clonotypes with MiXCR, one entry per CDR3 protein. The table lists roughly 50,000 distinct CDR3 sequences, roughly 8.2% of them singletons. Overall study findings and caveats: VDJdb matches were skewed toward anti-spike CD8 T cell responses.

The clonotype was recovered from an adult who was a healthcare worker with PCR-confirmed SARS-CoV-2 infection or an uninfected control (not recorded which). This chain joins TRBV12-3 or TRBV12-4 and TRBJ2-1; TRBD2 matches 9 bases. Sample: whole blood. CDR3 DNA: TGTGCCAGCAGTTTATTGCTAGCGGGAACAAATGAGCAGTTCTTC. Amino acids: CASSLLLAGTNEQFF.